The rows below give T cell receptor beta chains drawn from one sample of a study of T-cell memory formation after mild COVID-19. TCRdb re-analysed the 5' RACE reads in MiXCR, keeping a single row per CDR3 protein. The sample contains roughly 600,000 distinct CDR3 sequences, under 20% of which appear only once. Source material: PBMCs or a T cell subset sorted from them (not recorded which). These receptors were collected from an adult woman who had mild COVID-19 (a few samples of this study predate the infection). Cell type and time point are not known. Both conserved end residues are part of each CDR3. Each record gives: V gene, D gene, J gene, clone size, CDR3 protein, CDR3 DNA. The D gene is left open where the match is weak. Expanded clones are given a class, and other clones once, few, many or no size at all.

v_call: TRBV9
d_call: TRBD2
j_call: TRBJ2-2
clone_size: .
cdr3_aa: CARSGARVETGELFF
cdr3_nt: TGTGCCAGAAGCGGGGCCAGGGTCGAAACCGGGGAGCTGTTTTTT

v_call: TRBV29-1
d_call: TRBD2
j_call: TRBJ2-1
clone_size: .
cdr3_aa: CSVPARLGLARSYNEQFF
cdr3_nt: TGCAGCGTTCCAGCGAGGTTGGGACTAGCGAGGTCCTACAATGAGCAGTTCTTC

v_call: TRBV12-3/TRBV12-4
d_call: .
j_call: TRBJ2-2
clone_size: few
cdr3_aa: CASTPLGGVDGELFF
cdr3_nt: TGTGCCAGCACTCCCCTCGGCGGGGTAGACGGGGAGCTGTTTTTT

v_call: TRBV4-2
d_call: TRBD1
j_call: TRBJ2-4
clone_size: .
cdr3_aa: CASSHEGQGVGNIQYF
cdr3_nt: TGTGCCAGCAGCCACGAGGGACAGGGGGTTGGGAACATTCAGTACTTC

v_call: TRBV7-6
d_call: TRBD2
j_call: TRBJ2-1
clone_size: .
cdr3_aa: CASSTGTSGLRRTVEQFF
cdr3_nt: TGTGCCAGCAGCACCGGGACTAGCGGGTTAAGACGGACGGTTGAGCAGTTCTTC

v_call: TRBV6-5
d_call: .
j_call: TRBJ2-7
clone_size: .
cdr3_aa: CASGGFGDEQYF
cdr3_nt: TGTGCCAGCGGGGGGTTCGGCGACGAGCAGTACTTC

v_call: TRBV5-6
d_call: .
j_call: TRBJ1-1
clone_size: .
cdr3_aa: CASSDTTGNTEAFF
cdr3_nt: TGTGCCAGCAGCGACACGACGGGGAACACTGAAGCTTTCTTT

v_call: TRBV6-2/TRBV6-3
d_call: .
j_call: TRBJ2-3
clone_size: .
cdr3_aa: CASSPPGGAGGTDTQYF
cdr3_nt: TGTGCCAGCAGCCCTCCAGGGGGGGCAGGGGGCACAGATACGCAGTATTTT

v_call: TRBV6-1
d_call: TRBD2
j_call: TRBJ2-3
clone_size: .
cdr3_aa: CASSGLAGRSDTQYF
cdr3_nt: TGTGCCAGCAGTGGACTAGCGGGGAGATCAGATACGCAGTATTTT

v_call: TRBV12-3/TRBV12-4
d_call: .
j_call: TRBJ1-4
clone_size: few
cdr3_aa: CASSFLRWDGNEKLFF
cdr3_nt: TGTGCCAGCAGTTTCCTCCGATGGGATGGAAATGAAAAACTGTTTTTT

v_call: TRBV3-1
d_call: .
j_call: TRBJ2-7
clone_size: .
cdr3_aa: CASSPRGTASYEQYF
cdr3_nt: TGTGCCAGCAGCCCCAGAGGGACGGCCTCCTACGAGCAGTACTTC

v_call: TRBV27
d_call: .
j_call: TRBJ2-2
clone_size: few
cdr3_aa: CASRRDRDTGELFF
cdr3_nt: TGTGCCAGCCGGCGGGACAGAGACACCGGGGAGCTGTTTTTT

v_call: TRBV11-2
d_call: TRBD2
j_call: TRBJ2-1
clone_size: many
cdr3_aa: CASSLGGLADEQFF
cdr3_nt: TGTGCCAGCAGCTTAGGCGGACTAGCCGATGAGCAGTTCTTC

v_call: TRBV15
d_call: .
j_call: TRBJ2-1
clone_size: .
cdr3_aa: CATQSPIGKRNEQFF
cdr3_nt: TGTGCCACCCAGAGCCCGATCGGTAAGCGAAATGAGCAGTTCTTC

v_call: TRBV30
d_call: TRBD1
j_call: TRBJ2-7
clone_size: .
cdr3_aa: CACGTGTGHYEQYF
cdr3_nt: TGTGCCTGCGGAACCGGGACAGGGCATTACGAGCAGTACTTC

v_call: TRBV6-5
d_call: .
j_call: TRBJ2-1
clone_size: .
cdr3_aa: CASSYSTGEKFF
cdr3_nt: TGTGCCAGCAGTTACTCAACGGGCGAGAAGTTCTTC

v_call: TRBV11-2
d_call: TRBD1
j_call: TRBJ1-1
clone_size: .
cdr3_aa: CASSSTGGFTEAFF
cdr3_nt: TGTGCCAGCAGCTCCACAGGGGGCTTCACTGAAGCTTTCTTT